The next 11 T cell receptor beta chains were all read from a single sample in a study of CD8+CD57+ T cells in acquired aplastic anemia. Template material for TCR beta VDJ and CDR3 profiling consisted of genomic DNA. TCRdb re-called the reads with MiXCR, one entry per CDR3 protein. This sample yields about 200,000 distinct CDR3 sequences, of which around 50% are seen a single time; around 20% belongs to the top ten. For sequencing, patients were chosen who had shown expansion of CD8+CD57+ cells by flow cytometry. Sequencing input: sorted CD4+, CD8+, or CD8+CD57+ T cells (not recorded which) from PBMCs. Receptor source: a human donor with aplastic anemia.

V usage is TRBV10-3 and J usage is TRBJ2-5, with 7 bases lining up with TRBD2. Looked up from germline, CDR1 is ENHRY and CDR2 is SYGVKD. The V and J ends lost 1 base and 0 bases, in that order; junction bases with no gene match: 8. This CDR3 comprises 17 residues. This chain's CDR3 is CAISEWGRVENQETQYF. DNA for the CDR3: TGTGCCATCAGTGAGTGGGGGAGGGTGGAGAACCAAGAGACCCAGTACTTC.

In its sample, this clonotype was seen many times. The chain carries TRBV12-3 or TRBV12-4 and TRBJ2-7, with 7 bases lining up with TRBD1. J was trimmed by 3 bases and V by 4 bases; bases with no gene match: 12. This CDR3 comprises 16 residues. CDR3 DNA sequence: TGTGCCAGCAGTTCCCGGACAGGAAAGGGTATCTACGAGCAGTACTTC. Amino acid sequence: CASSSRTGKGIYEQYF.

Worth noting for this clonotype: It is likely a read error, because the conserved phenylalanine at the end of the CDR3 is missing. The rearrangement links TRBV9 to TRBJ1-1; D is perhaps TRBD1 (6 bases). Trimming removed 0 bases at V and 5 bases at J, with 29 bases between. Germline V gene sequence: CDR1 SGDLS, CDR2 YYNGEE. The length of the CDR3 is 20 residues. Here the CDR3 DNA reads TGTGCCAGCAGCGTAGGGAAGGGGGAGGCGAAGAAATCCGGGGGAACTGAAGCTTTCTCT. Translating it yields CASSVGKGEAKKSGGTEAFS.

The chain combines TRBV5-1 with TRBJ1-1; D remains unclear. This CDR3 spans 14 amino acids. Looked up from germline, CDR1 is SGHRS and CDR2 is YFSETQ. V shed 1 base and J shed 1 base, with 8 bases lying between them. The CDR3 DNA reads TGCGCCAGCAGCTTGCCCGTTAAGAACACTGAAGCTTTCTTT. Its protein is CASSLPVKNTEAFF.

This clonotype was observed many times. The chain recombines TRBV19 with TRBJ1-5; D gene unclear. This CDR3 comprises 12 residues. V was clipped by 5 bases and J by 7 bases, with 9 bases between them. CDR1 is LNHDA, CDR2 SQIVND, per germline (reference sequence). CDR3 in amino acids: CASSAREQPQHF. CDR3 nucleotide sequence: TGTGCCAGTAGTGCAAGGGAGCAGCCCCAGCATTTT.

The genes are TRBV7-2 and TRBJ2-1, with 12 nucleotides matching TRBD2. The V gene end was trimmed by 5 bases and the J gene end by 6 bases; junction bases not matched to a gene: 2. Germline values: CDR1 SGHTA, CDR2 FQGNSA. This CDR3 is built from 14 residues. The CDR3 sequence is CASSRTSGINEQFF. The CDR3 nucleotides are TGTGCCAGCAGCAGGACTAGCGGGATCAATGAGCAGTTCTTC.

This clonotype was seen at least ten times. V usage is TRBV11-2 and J usage is TRBJ2-5; TRBD2 is a possible D gene (6 bases). This CDR3 region has 16 residues. Trimming left V 6 bases short and J 0 bases short, with 17 bases between. Germline CDR1 is SGHAT and CDR2 is FQNNGV. The CDR3 reads CASRLTGESNQETQYF. The DNA for the CDR3 is TGTGCCAGCAGGTTGACGGGGGAAAGCAACCAAGAGACCCAGTACTTC.

There are many counts of this clonotype. V usage is TRBV15 and J usage is TRBJ2-2; TRBD1 agrees at 7 bases. V lost 1 base, J lost 4 bases, and 9 bases stayed unmatched. This CDR3 is 17 amino acids long. Germline lookup yields CDR1 LNHNV and CDR2 YYDKDF (reference sequence). The chain's CDR3 is CATSRGKGAVGTGELFF. CDR3 nucleotides: TGTGCCACCAGCAGAGGAAAGGGGGCGGTTGGCACCGGGGAGCTGTTTTTT.

For this clonotype: It may be a read error: a sequence one base away is much more abundant. The chain joins TRBV7-3 to TRBJ1-1, with D possibly matching TRBD1 (5 bases). Germline CDR1 reads SGHTA; CDR2 reads FQGTGA. The CDR3 is 16 residues long. The V and J ends lost 7 bases and 9 bases respectively, with 27 bases between them. CDR3 in DNA: TGTGCCAGCATCTTGGCGGGGCTAGGAACGGTTCCTAAAGCTTTCTTT. It yields the protein CASILAGLGTVPKAFF.

There are a few counts of this clonotype. The rearrangement links TRBV9 to TRBJ1-2, with a tentative D call TRBD1 (6 bases). The CDR3 contains 15 residues. V lost 0 bases and J lost 0, with 9 bases in between. Germline V gene data show CDR1 as SGDLS and CDR2 as YYNGEE. DNA for the CDR3: TGTGCCAGCAGCGTAGACAGGGTCGCTAACTATGGCTACACCTTC. Residues: CASSVDRVANYGYTF.

This clonotype was counted at least ten times. This sequence joins TRBV15 and TRBJ2-7, with D possibly called TRBD1 or TRBD2 (6 bases each). The ends were cut back, 1 base at V and 5 bases at J, with 18 bases in the middle. Germline lookup yields CDR1 LNHNV and CDR2 YYDKDF (reference sequence). The CDR3 loop spans 16 amino acids. The CDR3 region is CATSRGGHGGRNEQYF. The DNA for the CDR3 is TGTGCCACCAGCAGAGGGGGGCATGGGGGGCGAAACGAGCAGTACTTC.